Listed below are T cell receptor beta chains from one sample, sequenced in a study of CD8 T cells in Susac syndrome. TCRdb fed the immunoSEQ multiplex PCR reads into MiXCR, producing one record per CDR3 protein. Here the sample spans 150,000 to 200,000 distinct CDR3 sequences, around 96% being singletons. Sequenced: CD4+ T cells from PBMCs. The receptor set was obtained from a human donor in good health. Both conserved end residues are part of each CDR3. The order of the fields is V gene, D gene, J gene, clone size, CDR3 DNA, CDR3 protein. D genes are given only for firm matches. Part of the rows lack a size; the others show once, few, many or a class for expanded clones.

>TRBV12-3/TRBV12-4|TRBD1|TRBJ1-5|-
TGTGCCAGCAGTCAGGACAGGGGTGGCAATCAGCCCCAGCATTTT
CASSQDRGGNQPQHF
>TRBV20-1|-|TRBJ1-6|-
TGCAGTGCTACTGGTGGTCAATCACCCCTCCACTTT
CSATGGQSPLHF
>TRBV15|-|TRBJ1-1|once
TGTGCCACCAGCAGAGATCGGGTTACAGGGAGCACTGAAGCTTTCTTT
CATSRDRVTGSTEAFF
>TRBV18|-|TRBJ2-1|-
TGTGCCAGCTCACCCAATTCGTCCCCCTCCTACAATGAGCAGTTCTTC
CASSPNSSPSYNEQFF
>TRBV20-1|TRBD1|TRBJ1-6|-
TGCAGTGCGAGCCGGGACAGGGTAGAATCACCCCTCCACTTT
CSASRDRVESPLHF
>TRBV5-6|-|TRBJ2-3|-
TGTGCCAGCAGCTTGAGCACCCTTGGAGATACGCAGTATTTT
CASSLSTLGDTQYF
>TRBV11-2|-|TRBJ2-5|-
TGTGCCAGCAGCTTAAGCTTTGGTGGCGGCCGAGAGACCCAGTACTTC
CASSLSFGGGRETQYF
>TRBV5-6|-|TRBJ2-7|-
TGTGCCAGCACCACGACCACAGGGTCCTACGAGCAGTACTTC
CASTTTTGSYEQYF
>TRBV29-1|-|TRBJ1-5|-
TGCAGCGTCGCCGAGGACAATCAGCCCCAGCATTTT
CSVAEDNQPQHF
>TRBV27|TRBD1|TRBJ1-6|-
TGTGCCAGCAGTCCCCAGGGGGGGACACCCCTCCACTTT
CASSPQGGTPLHF
>TRBV7-2|TRBD2|TRBJ2-5|-
TGTGCCAGCAGCTTCGGACTAGCGGGCCAAGAGACCCAGTACTTC
CASSFGLAGQETQYF
>TRBV24-1|-|TRBJ1-5|-
TGTGCCACCAGGGAACCTGCTCAGCCCCAGCATTTT
CATREPAQPQHF